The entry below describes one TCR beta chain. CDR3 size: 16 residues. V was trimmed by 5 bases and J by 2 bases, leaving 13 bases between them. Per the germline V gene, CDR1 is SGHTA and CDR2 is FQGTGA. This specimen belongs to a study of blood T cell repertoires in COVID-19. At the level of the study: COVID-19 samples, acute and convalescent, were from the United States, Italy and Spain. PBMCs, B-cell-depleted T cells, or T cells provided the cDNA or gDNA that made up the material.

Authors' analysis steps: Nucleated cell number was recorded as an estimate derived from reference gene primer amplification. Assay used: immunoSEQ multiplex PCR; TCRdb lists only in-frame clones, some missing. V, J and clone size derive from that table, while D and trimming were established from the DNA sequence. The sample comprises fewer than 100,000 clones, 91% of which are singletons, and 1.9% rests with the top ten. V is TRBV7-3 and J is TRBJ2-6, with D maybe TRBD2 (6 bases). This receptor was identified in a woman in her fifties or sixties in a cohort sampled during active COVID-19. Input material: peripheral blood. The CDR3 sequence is CASSRERRTGANVLTF. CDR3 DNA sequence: TGTGCCAGCAGCCGGGAGCGAAGAACTGGGGCCAACGTCCTGACTTTC.